This T cell receptor (beta chain) was sequenced during a study of OX40 agonist ivuxolimab in advanced cancers. Concerning the study at large: Ivuxolimab was a fully human IgG2 agonistic monoclonal antibody targeting the costimulatory receptor OX40 (CD134). Patients were allowed to have had prior anti-PD-1, anti-PD-L1 or anti-CTLA-4 therapy, and roughly 40% of the dose-escalation patients had previously received checkpoint inhibitors. The dose-escalation cohort was about 83% male with a mean age of roughly 62 years, ranging from roughly 23 to 79. Of the roughly 50 dose-escalation patients, hepatocellular carcinoma was present in some 19, melanoma in around 15, renal cell carcinoma in 9 and head and neck cancer in 9. Peripheral TCRbeta sequencing was intended to test whether TCR sequence diversity was altered and clonal T-cell expansion was caused by ivuxolimab. The paper covers the monotherapy dose-escalation part of the phase I ivuxolimab trial, which included N ≈ 50 patients. Intravenous ivuxolimab was administered to patients every 2 weeks at six dose levels: 0.01, 0.1, 0.3, 1.5, 3 and 10 mg/kg. Partial responses occurred in three dose-escalation patients, of whom one had hepatocellular carcinoma and two had cutaneous melanoma. What the authors observed across the whole study: At doses of 0.1 to 3.0 mg/kg, clonal expansion of both CD4+ and CD8+ blood T cells was observed from baseline to week 6. Low levels of normalized T-cell clonal expansion were also seen in some patients who did not respond. In the 0.1-3.0 mg/kg groups, partial responders were among the patients with the lowest normalized peripheral clonal expansion, particularly in CD8+ T cells. After ivuxolimab, expanded clones were on average more numerous among CD8+ T cells than among CD4+ T cells. The antigen specificity of the peripheral T cells that underwent clonal expansion was not determined.

Genomic DNA was extracted from sorted cells for sequencing of the TCRbeta CDR3 region. The immunoSEQ Assay was used to sequence the TCRbeta CDR3 regions. TCRdb obtained this table from immuneACCESS and retained in-frame rearrangements with V and J assigned. These tables miss some clones; where compared with another copy, unresolved V genes account for less than half of the shortfall, and the remainder is unexplained. Present in this sample are about 54,000 clones, about four fifths of which were seen just once. The ten most abundant clones make up 1.2% of the sample. As encoded in the germline V gene, CDR1 is SGHDT while CDR2 is YYEEEE. The CDR3 spans 13 residues, from the cysteine through the phenylalanine. The read is trimmed to its CDR3 DNA, 39 bases read in frame from base 1. The junction carries 7 bases between V and J, which are trimmed by 3 bases and 1 base respectively. Patients with a history of autoimmune disease or receiving systemic immunosuppression were excluded from the trial. Peripheral blood for TCR sequencing was collected from all dose cohorts at baseline, on cycle 4 day 1, and on cycle 7 day 1. Samples came from an open-label, multicenter, first-in-human phase I dose-escalation trial of ivuxolimab. Adults with locally advanced or metastatic head and neck squamous cell, hepatocellular, melanoma or renal cell carcinoma were enrolled in the trial. Before TCR sequencing, CD4+ T cells and CD8+ T cells from peripheral blood were sorted into separate populations.

To note about this clone: It has no known antigen specificity. Base qualities are not provided; no much larger clone lies one nucleotide away.

The sequence joins TRBV5-6 to TRBJ1-1, with the D gene call left open. The input for sequencing was CD4+ or CD8+ T cells sorted from blood, taken in a trial of the OX40 agonist ivuxolimab. The sequence came from an adult with an advanced solid tumor such as melanoma, head and neck, liver or kidney cancer. Here is the DNA: TGTGCCAGCAGCTCGGGAAGGAACACTGAAGCTTTCTTT. Translated, it gives CASSSGRNTEAFF.